A selection of T cell receptor beta chains follows, all from one sample in a study of neurological immune-mediated disorders. Each CDR3 protein is one row after TCRdb ran MiXCR on the 5' RACE reads. Of about 46,000 distinct CDR3 sequences detected, around 3.3% appear once; the ten largest clones hold around 16%. Sequenced: PBMCs. The receptors here all came from a woman aged 50 to 60 with multiple sclerosis. Each CDR3 is given with its conserved first and last residue. A D gene is named only where the DNA matches it firmly. Not all rows give a size; the values are once, few, many and, for expanded clones, a class.

V: TRBV10-2; J: TRBJ2-3; D: -; size: many; DNA: TGCGCCAGCAGTGAGACGGTGGGCGGTCTTAGCACAGATACGCAGTATTTT; CDR3: CASSETVGGLSTDTQYF
V: TRBV18; J: TRBJ1-1; D: -; size: many; DNA: TGTGCCAGCTCACCACAGGGGCCGAACACTGAAGCTTTCTTT; CDR3: CASSPQGPNTEAFF
V: TRBV27; J: TRBJ2-3; D: -; size: many; DNA: TGTGCCAGCCTAGAACCCCCGCAGTATTTT; CDR3: CASLEPPQYF
V: TRBV25-1; J: TRBJ1-4; D: TRBD1; size: many; DNA: TGTGCCAGCAGTCCAGGGGGCGCGGGAGAAAAACTGTTTTTT; CDR3: CASSPGGAGEKLFF
V: TRBV12-3/TRBV12-4; J: TRBJ1-5; D: -; size: many; DNA: TGTGCCAGCAGTTTTTGGCTTAGCAATCAGCCCCAGCATTTT; CDR3: CASSFWLSNQPQHF
V: TRBV20-1; J: TRBJ1-5; D: -; size: many; DNA: TGCAGTGCTAGTTTAGGGGATAGCAATCAGCCCCAGCATTTT; CDR3: CSASLGDSNQPQHF
V: TRBV20-1; J: TRBJ2-7; D: -; size: many; DNA: TGCAGTGCTAGCGCTAGGGGGAAGGGGTACCACGAGCAGTACTTC; CDR3: CSASARGKGYHEQYF
V: TRBV6-5; J: TRBJ1-2; D: TRBD1; size: many; DNA: TGTGCCAGCAGTCGACAGGGAAGGAATGGCTACACCTTC; CDR3: CASSRQGRNGYTF
V: TRBV20-1; J: TRBJ2-7; D: TRBD2; size: many; DNA: TGCAGTGCTAGCACTAGCGGGACGAACCACGAGCAGTACTTC; CDR3: CSASTSGTNHEQYF
V: TRBV20-1; J: TRBJ2-7; D: -; size: many; DNA: TGCAGTGCGGCAACAGGCGGGGAACCCTACGAGCAGTACTTC; CDR3: CSAATGGEPYEQYF
V: TRBV7-9; J: TRBJ2-1; D: TRBD1; size: medium-sized; DNA: TGTGCCAGCAGCTTAGCGACAGGGGGAGCGCAATTCGGTGAGCAGTTCTTC; CDR3: CASSLATGGAQFGEQFF
V: TRBV14; J: TRBJ2-4; D: -; size: many; DNA: TGTGCCAGCAGCTCGATGGGAAACATTCAGTACTTC; CDR3: CASSSMGNIQYF
V: TRBV5-1; J: TRBJ1-1; D: -; size: many; DNA: TGCGCCAGCAGCTTGGGGTCTACAGCCGAGAACACTGAAGCTTTCTTT; CDR3: CASSLGSTAENTEAFF
V: TRBV20-1; J: TRBJ2-2; D: -; size: many; DNA: TGCAGTGCTAGGGATTGGTCTCGGGTAAACACCGGGGAGCTGTTTTTT; CDR3: CSARDWSRVNTGELFF
V: TRBV3-1; J: TRBJ2-3; D: TRBD2; size: many; DNA: TGTGCCAGCACTAACGGGACTAGTCCCAGCACAGATACGCAGTATTTT; CDR3: CASTNGTSPSTDTQYF
V: TRBV21-1; J: TRBJ2-1; D: -; size: many; DNA: TGTGCCAGCAGCAAAGAGTTGGGCGGGGGGGCCCGTAATGAGCAGTTCTTC; CDR3: CASSKELGGGARNEQFF
V: TRBV20-1; J: TRBJ1-1; D: TRBD1; size: many; DNA: TGCAGTGCTGGGTCCGGGACAGGGCTACTTTGGGGGGACACTGAAGCTTTCTTT; CDR3: CSAGSGTGLLWGDTEAFF
V: TRBV12-3/TRBV12-4; J: TRBJ2-1; D: -; size: many; DNA: TGTGCCAGCAGTCCGCGTCCCGGGACAAGATACGGTGAGCAGTTCTTC; CDR3: CASSPRPGTRYGEQFF
V: TRBV20-1; J: TRBJ1-2; D: TRBD1; size: medium-sized; DNA: TGCAGTGCTAAACAGGGGCAATCAGCTAACTATGGCTACACCTTC; CDR3: CSAKQGQSANYGYTF
V: TRBV5-1; J: TRBJ1-3; D: TRBD1; size: many; DNA: TGCGCCAGCAGCAGGACAGGGGGAGGAAACACCATATATTTT; CDR3: CASSRTGGGNTIYF
V: TRBV20-1; J: TRBJ1-5; D: -; size: many; DNA: TGCAGTGGTCGGCAGCATAGCAATCAGCCCCAGCATTTT; CDR3: CSGRQHSNQPQHF
V: TRBV5-1; J: TRBJ1-6; D: TRBD1; size: many; DNA: TGCGCCAGCAGCTTAAAGACAGGGGTGGAGAATTCACCCCTACACTTT; CDR3: CASSLKTGVENSPLHF
V: TRBV7-2; J: TRBJ1-3; D: -; size: many; DNA: TGTGCCAGCAGCCAACAGATACGGGACGGAAACACCATATATTTT; CDR3: CASSQQIRDGNTIYF
V: TRBV5-4; J: TRBJ1-3; D: -; size: many; DNA: TGTGCCAGCAGCTCCCGGGATGCAGGGAGGACCATATATTTT; CDR3: CASSSRDAGRTIYF
V: TRBV20-1; J: TRBJ2-5; D: TRBD2; size: many; DNA: TGCAGTGCTAGCCCGACAGCGGGAGGGCGGGAGACCCAGTACTTC; CDR3: CSASPTAGGRETQYF
V: TRBV5-1; J: TRBJ2-4; D: TRBD2; size: many; DNA: TGCGCCAGCAGCCCCCAGCGGGAGCGGATTGACATTCAGTACTTC; CDR3: CASSPQRERIDIQYF
V: TRBV27; J: TRBJ2-7; D: -; size: many; DNA: TGTGCCAGCAGTTCCAGGAACAGGGACGAGCAGTACTTC; CDR3: CASSSRNRDEQYF
V: TRBV5-1; J: TRBJ2-1; D: -; size: many; DNA: TGCGCCAGCAGCCGGCTAGCGAGCGATTACTACAATGAGCAGTTCTTC; CDR3: CASSRLASDYYNEQFF
V: TRBV20-1; J: TRBJ1-2; D: -; size: many; DNA: TGCAGTGCTAGAGATGAAGGGTTATGGACGTCTAACTATGGCTACACCTTC; CDR3: CSARDEGLWTSNYGYTF
V: TRBV3-1; J: TRBJ2-2; D: TRBD2; size: many; DNA: TGTGCCAGCAGCCCCGGGACTAGCGGTACCGGGGAGCTGTTTTTT; CDR3: CASSPGTSGTGELFF
V: TRBV5-4; J: TRBJ2-7; D: TRBD1; size: many; DNA: TGTGCCAGCAGCCTACAGGGGGCCTCCTACGAGCAGTACTTC; CDR3: CASSLQGASYEQYF
V: TRBV5-6; J: TRBJ2-3; D: -; size: many; DNA: TGTGCCAGCAGCTTTGAGCGGAGGAGCACAGATACGCAGTATTTT; CDR3: CASSFERRSTDTQYF
V: TRBV5-1; J: TRBJ2-1; D: TRBD1; size: -; DNA: TGCGCCAGCAGCTTGGCGTTTGGACAGGGGAATGAGCAGTTCTTC; CDR3: CASSLAFGQGNEQFF
V: TRBV20-1; J: TRBJ1-6; D: -; size: many; DNA: TGCAGTGCCCAACCCCTCAGGGACTACTCACCCCTCCACTTT; CDR3: CSAQPLRDYSPLHF
V: TRBV2; J: TRBJ1-2; D: -; size: many; DNA: TGTGCCAGCAGTGAACGGACCTATGGCTACACCTTC; CDR3: CASSERTYGYTF
V: TRBV21-1; J: TRBJ2-1; D: -; size: many; DNA: TGTGCCAGCAGCAAAGGTCCGGGAGGGCCGGGGGGGGATGAGCAGTTCTTC; CDR3: CASSKGPGGPGGDEQFF
V: TRBV20-1; J: TRBJ2-2; D: TRBD2; size: many; DNA: TGCAGTGCTAGATCCGGGACTAGCGGGGGAACCGGGGAGCTGTTTTTT; CDR3: CSARSGTSGGTGELFF
V: TRBV18; J: TRBJ1-3; D: -; size: -; DNA: TGTGCCAGCTCACCACCGCTCGGCTCCTCTGGAAAAAACATATATTTT; CDR3: CASSPPLGSSGKNIYF
V: TRBV6-5; J: TRBJ1-3; D: TRBD1; size: many; DNA: TGTGCCAGCAGTTTTGGGGGACAGGGAAACACCATATATTTT; CDR3: CASSFGGQGNTIYF
V: TRBV27; J: TRBJ2-1; D: -; size: many; DNA: TGTGCCAGCAGTTTATTACTGGACAATGAGCAGTTCTTC; CDR3: CASSLLLDNEQFF